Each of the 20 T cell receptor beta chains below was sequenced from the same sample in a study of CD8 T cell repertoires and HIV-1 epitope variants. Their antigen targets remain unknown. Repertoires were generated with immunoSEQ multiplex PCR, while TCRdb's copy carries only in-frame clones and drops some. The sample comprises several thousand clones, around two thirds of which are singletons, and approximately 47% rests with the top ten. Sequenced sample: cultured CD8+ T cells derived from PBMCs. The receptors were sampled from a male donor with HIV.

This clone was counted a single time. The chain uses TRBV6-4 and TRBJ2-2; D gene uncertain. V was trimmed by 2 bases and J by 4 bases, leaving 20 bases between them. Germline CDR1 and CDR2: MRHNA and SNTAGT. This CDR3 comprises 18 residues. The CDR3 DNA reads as TGTGCCAGCAGTGACATAGGGATAACCCCGTCGGGCACCGGGGAGCTGTTTTTT. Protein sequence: CASSDIGITPSGTGELFF.

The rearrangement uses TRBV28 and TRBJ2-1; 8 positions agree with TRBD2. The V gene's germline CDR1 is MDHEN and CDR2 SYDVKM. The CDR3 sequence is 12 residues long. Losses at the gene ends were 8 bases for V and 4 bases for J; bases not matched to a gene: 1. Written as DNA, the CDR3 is TGTGCCAGCGGCGGGGGGTACAATGAGCAGTTCTTC. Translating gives CASGGGYNEQFF. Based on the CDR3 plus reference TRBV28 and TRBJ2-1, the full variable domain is DVKVTQSSRYLVKRTGEKVFLECVQDMDHENMFWYRQDPGLGLRLIYFSYDVKMKEKGDIPEGYSVSREKKERFSLILESASTNQTSMYLCASGGGYNEQFFGPGTRLTVL.

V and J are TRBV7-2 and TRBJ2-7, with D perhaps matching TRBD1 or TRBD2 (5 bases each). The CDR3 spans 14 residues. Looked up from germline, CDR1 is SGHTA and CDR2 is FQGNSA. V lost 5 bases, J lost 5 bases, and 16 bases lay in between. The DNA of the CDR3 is TGTGCCAGCAGCCCTACAGGCGGGCGGGACGAGCAGTACTTC. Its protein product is CASSPTGGRDEQYF.

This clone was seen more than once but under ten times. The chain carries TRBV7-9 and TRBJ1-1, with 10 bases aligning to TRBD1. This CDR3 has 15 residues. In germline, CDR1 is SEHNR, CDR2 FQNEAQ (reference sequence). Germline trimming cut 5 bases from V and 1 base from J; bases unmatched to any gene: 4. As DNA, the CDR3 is TGTGCCAGCAGCGCCCGACAGGGGGCGAACACTGAAGCTTTCTTT. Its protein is CASSARQGANTEAFF.

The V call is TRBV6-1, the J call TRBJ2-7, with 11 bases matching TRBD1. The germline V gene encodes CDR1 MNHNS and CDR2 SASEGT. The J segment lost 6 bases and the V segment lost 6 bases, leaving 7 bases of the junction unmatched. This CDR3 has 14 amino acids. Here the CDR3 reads CASSSLGTGGEQYF. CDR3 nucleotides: TGTGCCAGCAGCTCCCTTGGGACAGGGGGCGAGCAGTACTTC.

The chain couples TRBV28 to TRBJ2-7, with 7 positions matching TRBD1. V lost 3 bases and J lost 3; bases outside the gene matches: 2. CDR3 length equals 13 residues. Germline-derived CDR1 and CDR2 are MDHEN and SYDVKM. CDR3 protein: CASSFRDSYEQYF. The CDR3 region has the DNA TGTGCCAGCAGTTTCCGGGACAGCTACGAGCAGTACTTC.

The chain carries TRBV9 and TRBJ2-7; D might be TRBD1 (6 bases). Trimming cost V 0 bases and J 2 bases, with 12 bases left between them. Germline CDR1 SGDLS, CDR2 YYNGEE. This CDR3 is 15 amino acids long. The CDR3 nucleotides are TGTGCCAGCAGCGTAGGAGGGGACACTACCTACGAGCAGTACTTC. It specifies CASSVGGDTTYEQYF.

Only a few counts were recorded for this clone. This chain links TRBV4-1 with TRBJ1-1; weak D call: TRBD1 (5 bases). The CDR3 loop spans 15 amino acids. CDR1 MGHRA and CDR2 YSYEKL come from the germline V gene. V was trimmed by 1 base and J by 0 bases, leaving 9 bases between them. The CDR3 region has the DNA TGCGCCAGCAGCCAAGGGTGGGGGATGAACACTGAAGCTTTCTTT. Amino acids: CASSQGWGMNTEAFF.

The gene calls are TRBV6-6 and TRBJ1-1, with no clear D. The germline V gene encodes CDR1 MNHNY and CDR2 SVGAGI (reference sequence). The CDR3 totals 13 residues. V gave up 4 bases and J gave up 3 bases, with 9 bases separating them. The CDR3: CASSSATYTEAFF. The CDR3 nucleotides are TGTGCCAGCAGTTCAGCTACGTACACTGAAGCTTTCTTT.

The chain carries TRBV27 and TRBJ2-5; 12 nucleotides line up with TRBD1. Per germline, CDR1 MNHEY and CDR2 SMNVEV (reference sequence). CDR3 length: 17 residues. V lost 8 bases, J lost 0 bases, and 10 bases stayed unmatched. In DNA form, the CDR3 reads TGTGCCAGCGCACCGGGACAGGGGGCCCTTGACCAAGAGACCCAGTACTTC. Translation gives CASAPGQGALDQETQYF.

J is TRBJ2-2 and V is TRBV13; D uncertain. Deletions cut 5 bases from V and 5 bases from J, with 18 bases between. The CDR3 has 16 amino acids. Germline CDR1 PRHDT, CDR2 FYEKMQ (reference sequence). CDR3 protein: CASSTRGSGRTGELFF. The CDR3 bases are TGTGCCAGCAGCACACGAGGCTCGGGTCGGACCGGGGAGCTGTTTTTT.

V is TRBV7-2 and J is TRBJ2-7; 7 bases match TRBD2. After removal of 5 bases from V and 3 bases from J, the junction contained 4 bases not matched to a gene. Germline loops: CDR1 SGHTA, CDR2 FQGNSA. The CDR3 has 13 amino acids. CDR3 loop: CASSPPGGYEQYF. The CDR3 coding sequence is TGTGCCAGCAGCCCTCCGGGGGGCTACGAGCAGTACTTC.

The CDR3 DNA reads as TGTGCCAGCAGACCCGGGACAGGGTGGCAAGAGACCCAGTACTTC. Protein product: CASRPGTGWQETQYF. The chain is built from TRBV7-6 and TRBJ2-5, with TRBD1 matching 9 bases. Trimming cost V 6 bases and J 2 bases; bases outside gene matches: 7. This CDR3 comprises 15 residues. Germline V gene sequence: CDR1 SGHVS, CDR2 FNYEAQ.

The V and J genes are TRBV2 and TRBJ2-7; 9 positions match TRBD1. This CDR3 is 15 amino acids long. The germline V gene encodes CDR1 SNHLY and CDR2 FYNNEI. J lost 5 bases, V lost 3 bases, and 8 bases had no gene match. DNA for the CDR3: TGTGCCAGCAGTGAGGCGTTCGGGACAGGGAACGAGCAGTACTTC. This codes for CASSEAFGTGNEQYF.

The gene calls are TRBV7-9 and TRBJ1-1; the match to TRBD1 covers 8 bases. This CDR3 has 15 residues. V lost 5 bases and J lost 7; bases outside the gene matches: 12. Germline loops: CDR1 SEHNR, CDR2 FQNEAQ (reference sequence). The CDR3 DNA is TGTGCCAGCAGCGATTGGTACAGGGGGAACTATGAAGCTTTCTTT. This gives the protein CASSDWYRGNYEAFF.

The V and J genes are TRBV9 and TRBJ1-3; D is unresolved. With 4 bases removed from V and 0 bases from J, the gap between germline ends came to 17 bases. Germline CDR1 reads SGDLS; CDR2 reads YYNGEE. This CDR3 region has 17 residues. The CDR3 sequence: CASSPGGSKNSGNTIYF. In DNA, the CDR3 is TGTGCCAGCAGCCCGGGAGGCAGCAAAAACTCTGGAAACACCATATATTTT.

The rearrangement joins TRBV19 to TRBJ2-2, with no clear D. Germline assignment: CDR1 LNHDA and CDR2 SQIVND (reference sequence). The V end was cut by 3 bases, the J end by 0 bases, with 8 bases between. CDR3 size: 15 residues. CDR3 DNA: TGTGCCAGTAGTATCAGCGACGCGAACACCGGGGAGCTGTTTTTT. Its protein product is CASSISDANTGELFF.

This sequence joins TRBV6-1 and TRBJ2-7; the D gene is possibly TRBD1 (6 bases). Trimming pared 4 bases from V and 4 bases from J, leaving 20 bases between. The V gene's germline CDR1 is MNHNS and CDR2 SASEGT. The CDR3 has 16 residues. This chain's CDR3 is CASSGRDTRGYYEQYF. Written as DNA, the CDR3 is TGTGCCAGCAGTGGACGGGACACCCGAGGTTATTACGAGCAGTACTTC.

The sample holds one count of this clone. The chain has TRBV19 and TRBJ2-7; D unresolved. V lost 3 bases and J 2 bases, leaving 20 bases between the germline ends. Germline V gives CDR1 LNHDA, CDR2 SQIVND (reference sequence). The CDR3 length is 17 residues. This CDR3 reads CASSIGLSKPPPYEQYF. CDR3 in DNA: TGTGCCAGTAGTATCGGTTTGTCTAAACCCCCTCCCTACGAGCAGTACTTC. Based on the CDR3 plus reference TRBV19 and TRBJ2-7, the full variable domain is DGGITQSPKYLFRKEGQNVTLSCEQNLNHDAMYWYRQDPGQGLRLIYYSQIVNDFQKGDIAEGYSVSREKKESFPLTVTSAQKNPTAFYLCASSIGLSKPPPYEQYFGPGTRLTVT.

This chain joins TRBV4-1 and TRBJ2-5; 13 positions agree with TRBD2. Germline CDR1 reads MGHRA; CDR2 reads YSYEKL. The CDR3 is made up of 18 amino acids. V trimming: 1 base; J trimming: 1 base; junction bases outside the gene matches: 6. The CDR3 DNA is TGCGCCAGCAGCCAAGGGATCGGGACTAGCGGGGTCCAAGAGACCCAGTACTTC. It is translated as CASSQGIGTSGVQETQYF.